This T cell receptor beta chain was captured by sequencing in a study of shared clonotypes between healthy human individuals. Study as a whole: Every donor yielded three CD4 naive, three CD4 memory, two CD8 naive and one CD8 memory plate.

Notes on the study in general: Sorted-subset samples were not fully sequenced, rarefaction indicated.

About this clone itself: The antigen is undetermined.

Every donor, a Caucasian adult, lived in Nashville, Tennessee. The CDR3 loop spans 17 amino acids. The germline CDR1 and CDR2 sequences are SGHAT and FQNNGV. After removal of 1 base from V and 8 bases from J, the junction contained 13 bases not matched to a gene. Original handling: Junction-only sequences produced by ImmunoSEQ had no quality scores, so filtering differed. Using immunoSEQ multiplex PCR, the repertoire was profiled, and TCRdb retains in-frame clones only, with some absent. V, J and clone size derive from that table, while D and trimming were established from the DNA sequence. The sample includes approximately 2.1 million clones, over 90% of them seen just once.

The chain employs TRBV11-2 and TRBJ2-3, with 9 positions matching TRBD2. The origin of this receptor is a man between 18 and 29 years old in good health. Some clones in this sample may be carry-over from other donors' samples. What was sequenced was naive CD4+ T cells from PBMCs. Subset in this sample: CD45RA+ positively selected. The CDR3, as DNA: TGTGCCAGCAGCTTAGGGGGGCGCGGGAGGGCCGAAACTACGCAGTATTTT. Encoded protein: CASSLGGRGRAETTQYF.